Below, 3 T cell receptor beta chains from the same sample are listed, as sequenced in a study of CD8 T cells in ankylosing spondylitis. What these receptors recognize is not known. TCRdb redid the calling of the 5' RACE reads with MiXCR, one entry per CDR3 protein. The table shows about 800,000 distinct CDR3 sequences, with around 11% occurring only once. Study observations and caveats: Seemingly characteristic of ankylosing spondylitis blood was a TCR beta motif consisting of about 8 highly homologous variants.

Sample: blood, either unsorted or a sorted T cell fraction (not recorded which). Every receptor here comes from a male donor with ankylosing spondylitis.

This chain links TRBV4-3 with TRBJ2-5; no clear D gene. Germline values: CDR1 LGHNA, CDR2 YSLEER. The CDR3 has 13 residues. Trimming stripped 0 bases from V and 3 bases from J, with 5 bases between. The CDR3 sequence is CASSQDPKETQYF. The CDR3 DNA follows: TGCGCCAGCAGCCAAGATCCGAAAGAGACCCAGTACTTC.

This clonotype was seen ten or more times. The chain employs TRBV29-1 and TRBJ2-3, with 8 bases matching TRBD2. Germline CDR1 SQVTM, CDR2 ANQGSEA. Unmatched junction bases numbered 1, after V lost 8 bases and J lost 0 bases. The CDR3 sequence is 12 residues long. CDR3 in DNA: TGCAGCAAGCGGGAGAGCACAGATACGCAGTATTTT. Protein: CSKRESTDTQYF.

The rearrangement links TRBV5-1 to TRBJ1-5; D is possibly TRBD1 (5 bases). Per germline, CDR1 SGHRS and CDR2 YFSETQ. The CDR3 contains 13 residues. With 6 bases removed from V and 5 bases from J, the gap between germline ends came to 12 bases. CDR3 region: CASKGASDQPQHF. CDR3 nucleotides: TGCGCCAGCAAAGGGGCCTCCGATCAGCCCCAGCATTTT.